The rows below give T cell receptor beta chains drawn from one sample of a study of shared clonotypes between healthy human individuals. Repertoires were generated with immunoSEQ multiplex PCR, while TCRdb's copy carries only in-frame clones and drops some. The table records 2 million to 2.5 million clones, roughly 94% of them present only once. The sequencing input was naive CD4+ T cells sorted from blood. The receptors shown here come from a man aged 18 to 35 in good health. The CDR3 runs from the conserved cysteine through the conserved F or W. Fields, in order: clone size, D gene, V gene, J gene, CDR3 protein, CDR3 DNA. A D gene is named only where the DNA matches it firmly. A row's size may be missing; if present it is once, few, many or a size class.

>once|-|TRBV5-4|TRBJ1-1
CASSRTQTNTEAFF
TGTGCCAGCAGCCGGACCCAGACCAACACTGAAGCTTTCTTT
>-|-|TRBV11-2|TRBJ1-5
CASSLDAGYNGNQPQHF
TGTGCCAGCAGCTTAGACGCGGGGTATAATGGCAATCAGCCCCAGCATTTT
>-|-|TRBV10-1|TRBJ2-2
CASSSGASNTGELFF
TGCGCCAGCTCCTCCGGGGCCTCGAACACCGGGGAGCTGTTTTTT
>-|TRBD2|TRBV4-3|TRBJ2-7
CASSPSPGLAYEQYF
TGCGCCAGCAGCCCTAGCCCGGGACTAGCGTACGAGCAGTACTTC
>-|TRBD1|TRBV6-5|TRBJ2-7
CASSPTGAKAEQYF
TGTGCCAGCAGTCCAACAGGGGCTAAGGCCGAGCAGTACTTC
>-|-|TRBV5-1|TRBJ2-3
CASSLVWGAKQYF
TGCGCCAGCAGCTTGGTGTGGGGGGCAAAGCAGTATTTT
>-|-|TRBV30|TRBJ2-2
CAWSAGALNTGELFF
TGTGCCTGGAGCGCGGGGGCACTTAACACCGGGGAGCTGTTTTTT
>-|-|TRBV6-1|TRBJ2-3
CASSEGWPGTDTQYF
TGTGCCAGCAGTGAAGGATGGCCGGGCACAGATACGCAGTATTTT
>-|TRBD1|TRBV4-2|TRBJ2-7
CASSIRTGGYEQYF
TGTGCCAGCAGCATCCGGACAGGGGGCTACGAGCAGTACTTC
>-|-|TRBV5-1|TRBJ2-7
CASSSGTLGPYEQYF
TGCGCCAGCAGCTCCGGGACACTCGGCCCCTACGAGCAGTACTTC
>-|-|TRBV5-4|TRBJ2-7
CASSPRGAGRTAYEQYF
TGTGCCAGCAGTCCCCGTGGGGCGGGTAGGACCGCCTACGAGCAGTACTTC